The 5 T cell receptor beta chains below were found in one sample sequenced in a study of prognosis after radiotherapy for stage I lung cancer. Multiplex PCR, run in two rounds, amplified TCR beta CDR3 from genomic DNA. The first round of PCR was done with primers that matched each TRBV and TRBJ gene. MiXCR, run by TCRdb on the multiplex PCR reads, gives a single entry per CDR3 protein. Among roughly 23,000 distinct CDR3 sequences listed, roughly 47% were seen once. Sample: PBMCs, taken before or after stereotactic body radiation therapy (not recorded which). All receptors derive from a donor aged 50 or older with non-small cell lung cancer.

Turning to this clonotype: A read error may produce the germline difference seen at one junction end. The rearrangement links TRBV9 to TRBJ2-7; 7 positions agree with TRBD2. CDR1 and CDR2 (germline): SGDLS, YYNGEE. This CDR3 is built from 17 residues. In nucleotides, the CDR3 is TGTGCCGGCAGCCTCAACCCTAGCGGTAGTGCCGGGTACGAGCAGTACTTC. Translated, it gives CAGSLNPSGSAGYEQYF. Combining the CDR3 with reference TRBV9 and TRBJ2-7 gives the whole variable domain DSGVTQTPKHLITATGQRVTLRCSPRSGDLSVYWYQQSLDQGLQFLIQYYNGEERAKGNILERFSAQQFPDLHSELNLSSLELGDSALYFCAGSLNPSGSAGYEQYFGPGTRLTVT.

This clonotype was counted many times. V and J are TRBV5-1 and TRBJ2-5, with D possibly matching TRBD2 (5 bases). Germline V gene data show CDR1 as SGHRS and CDR2 as YFSETQ. This CDR3 region has 15 residues. V was pared by 1 base and J by 5 bases, with 15 bases between. CDR3 sequence: CASSLNRGFGETQYF. The CDR3 DNA follows: TGCGCCAGCAGCTTGAATCGAGGGTTCGGCGAGACCCAGTACTTC.

Worth noting for this clonotype: This is likely an artifact of a read error, given a far larger clone one base away. This chain links TRBV6-5 with TRBJ2-7, with 7 bases fitting TRBD2. The CDR3 spans 14 residues. Germline V gene lookup returns CDR1 MNHEY and CDR2 SVGAGI. The CDR3 nucleotides are TGTGCCAGCAGCTCACAGCGGGGTCTCTACGATCAGTACTTC. Protein product: CASSSQRGLYDQYF.

This clonotype is termed medium-sized. CDR3 loop: CASSPITGAGGYTF. CDR3 bases: TGTGCCAGCAGCCCTATTACAGGGGCAGGGGGCTACACCTTC. The chain recombines TRBV6-4 with TRBJ1-2; TRBD1 aligns across 7 bases. The CDR3 consists of 14 residues. CDR1 and CDR2 (germline): MRHNA, SNTAGT. J gave up 8 bases and V 6 bases, and 12 bases lay outside the gene matches.

V is TRBV12-3 or TRBV12-4 and J is TRBJ2-4, with D perhaps matching TRBD1 or TRBD2 (5 bases each). The germline V and J ends were trimmed by 6 bases and 4 bases, with 16 bases remaining between them. The CDR3 loop spans 15 amino acids. The chain's CDR3 is CASSDPGRGKNIQYF. The CDR3 DNA reads TGTGCCAGCAGCGATCCGGGACGGGGAAAAAACATTCAGTACTTC.